This T cell receptor beta chain was identified in a study of CD8 T cells in Susac syndrome. It was with random hexamers that 0.5 to 1 ug RNA was reverse transcribed. TCRdb ran MiXCR on the immunoSEQ multiplex PCR reads and lists one entry per CDR3 protein. The data show around 170,000 distinct CDR3 sequences, 85% to 95% seen once. Trimming pared 4 bases from V and 7 bases from J, leaving 11 bases between. The V gene's germline CDR1 is MNHEY and CDR2 SMNVEV (reference sequence). The CDR3 sequence is 13 residues long. The sequence was obtained from a human donor with multiple sclerosis. The chain carries TRBV27 and TRBJ1-5; possible D gene TRBD1, 5 bases. The sequenced material came from CD8+ T cells from PBMCs. CDR3: CASSYGGSQPQHF. The CDR3 nucleotides are TGTGCCAGCAGTTACGGGGGTTCACAGCCCCAGCATTTT.